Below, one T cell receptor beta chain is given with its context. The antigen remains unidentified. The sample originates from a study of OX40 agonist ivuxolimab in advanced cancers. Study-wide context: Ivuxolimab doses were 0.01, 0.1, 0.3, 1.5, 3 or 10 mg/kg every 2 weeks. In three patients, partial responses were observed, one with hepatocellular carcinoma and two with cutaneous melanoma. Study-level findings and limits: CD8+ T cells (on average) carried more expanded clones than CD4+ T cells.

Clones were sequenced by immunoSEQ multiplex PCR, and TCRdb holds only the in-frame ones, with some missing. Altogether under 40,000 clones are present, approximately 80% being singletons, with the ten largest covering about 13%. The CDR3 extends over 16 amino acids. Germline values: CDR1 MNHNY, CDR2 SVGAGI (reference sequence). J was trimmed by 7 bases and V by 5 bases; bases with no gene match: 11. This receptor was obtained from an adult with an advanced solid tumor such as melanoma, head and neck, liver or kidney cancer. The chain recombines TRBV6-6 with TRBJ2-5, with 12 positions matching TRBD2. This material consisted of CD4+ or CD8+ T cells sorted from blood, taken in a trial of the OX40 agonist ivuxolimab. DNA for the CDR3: TGTGCCAGCAGTGGCGGACTAGCGGGGACCGGCTTGACCCAGTACTTC. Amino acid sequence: CASSGGLAGTGLTQYF.